This T cell receptor (beta chain) stems from a study of T cells in Graves' hyperthyroidism and ophthalmopathy. It was RNA transcripts that yielded the amplified TCR beta CDR3 regions. TCR CDR3 underwent first-round RT-PCR with the HTBI primer set. Via MiXCR, TCRdb re-called the multiplex PCR reads, giving one row per CDR3 protein. This table holds 750,000 to 900,000 distinct CDR3 sequences, over 35% found once. This clonotype was counted a few times. Diagnosis rested on symptoms, serum thyroxine and TRAb, thyroid ultrasound, and orbital computed tomography. The sequenced material came from blood. This receptor was obtained from a young man with Graves' hyperthyroidism.

CDR3 protein: CASSLDWPNTEAFF. The CDR3 DNA is TGTGCCAGCAGCTTAGATTGGCCGAACACTGAAGCTTTCTTT. The chain carries TRBV7-8 and TRBJ1-1; D uncertain. Germline CDR1 reads SGHVS; CDR2 reads FQNEAQ. The CDR3 contains 14 residues. V lost 1 base and J lost 1, with 7 bases in between. Full variable domain (missing parts from reference TRBV7-8 and TRBJ1-1): GAGVSQSPRYKVAKRGQDVALRCDPISGHVSLFWYQQALGQGPEFLTYFQNEAQLDKSGLPSDRFFAERPEGSVSTLKIQRTQQEDSAVYLCASSLDWPNTEAFFGQGTRLTVV.